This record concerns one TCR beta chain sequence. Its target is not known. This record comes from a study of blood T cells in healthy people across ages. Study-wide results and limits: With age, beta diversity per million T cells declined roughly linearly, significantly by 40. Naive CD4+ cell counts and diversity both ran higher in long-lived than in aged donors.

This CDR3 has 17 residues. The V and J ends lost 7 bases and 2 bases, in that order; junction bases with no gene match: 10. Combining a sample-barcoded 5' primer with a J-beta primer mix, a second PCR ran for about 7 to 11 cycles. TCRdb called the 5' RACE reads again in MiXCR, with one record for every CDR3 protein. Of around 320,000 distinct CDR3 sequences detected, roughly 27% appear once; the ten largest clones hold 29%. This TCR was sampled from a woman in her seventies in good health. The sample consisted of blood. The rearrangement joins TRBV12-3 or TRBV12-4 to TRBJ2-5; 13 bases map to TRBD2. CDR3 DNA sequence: TGTGCCAGCAAACAACTAGCGGGAGGGCATCGGCAAGAGACCCAGTACTTC. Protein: CASKQLAGGHRQETQYF.